The clone carrying this T cell receptor (beta chain) is a singleton in its sample. The protocol was immunoSEQ multiplex PCR, while the TCRdb copy is restricted to in-frame clones and leaves out a portion. Among 95,000 to 100,000 clones, around 92% were seen once, and the ten largest hold about 0.24%. Autoimmune disease history or systemic immunosuppression was exclusionary. This entry comes from a study of OX40 agonist ivuxolimab in advanced cancers. Study at large: Clinicians treated patients with ivuxolimab, an agonistic anti-OX40 (CD134) antibody. Cohort: 80% to 90% men, mean age about 60, aged about 23 to 79.

The sequences come from CD4+ or CD8+ T cells sorted from blood, collected in a trial of the OX40 agonist ivuxolimab. The sequence was obtained from an adult with an advanced solid tumor such as melanoma, head and neck, liver or kidney cancer.

This chain's CDR3 is CASSEQGNYGYTF. CDR3 bases: TGTGCCAGCAGTGAACAGGGGAACTATGGCTACACCTTC. The J gene is TRBJ1-2, the V gene TRBV6-4, with 7 bases matching TRBD1. The CDR3 has 13 amino acids. Losses at the gene ends were 3 bases for V and 2 bases for J; bases not matched to a gene: 0. Germline V gives CDR1 MRHNA, CDR2 SNTAGT.